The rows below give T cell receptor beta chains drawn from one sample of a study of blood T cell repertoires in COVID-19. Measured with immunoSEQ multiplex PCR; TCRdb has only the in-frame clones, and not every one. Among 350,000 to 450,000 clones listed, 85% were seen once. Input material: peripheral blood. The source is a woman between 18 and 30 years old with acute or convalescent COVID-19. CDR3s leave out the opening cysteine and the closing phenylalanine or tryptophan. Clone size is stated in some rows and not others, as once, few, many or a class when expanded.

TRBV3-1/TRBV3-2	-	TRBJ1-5	ASSHNDRGGNQPQH
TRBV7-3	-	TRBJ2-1	ASSSASGGGHEQF
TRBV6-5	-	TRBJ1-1	ASSYAYGRNTEAF
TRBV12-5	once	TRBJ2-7	ASGLAGGSDEQY
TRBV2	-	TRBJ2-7	ASSETGTGNYEQY
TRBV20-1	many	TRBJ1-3	SASQIGGTSGNTIY
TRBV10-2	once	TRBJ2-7	ASGRDNSYEQY
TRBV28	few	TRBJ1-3	ASSTDSSGNTIY
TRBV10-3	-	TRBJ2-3	AISESSGSTDTQY
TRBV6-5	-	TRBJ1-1	ASSYGQAGTEAF
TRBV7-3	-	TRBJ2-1	ASSPRGGDPYNEQF
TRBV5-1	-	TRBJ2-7	ASSYGSSGSIDEQY
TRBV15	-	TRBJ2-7	ATSDTDRRGEQY
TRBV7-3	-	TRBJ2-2	ASSSDMNTGELF
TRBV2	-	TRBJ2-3	ASSNDRVGTDTQY
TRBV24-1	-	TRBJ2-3	ATSDFRGSTDTQY
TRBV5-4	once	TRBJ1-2	ASSLEFWTEPYYGYT
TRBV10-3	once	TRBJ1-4	AITSGESEKLF
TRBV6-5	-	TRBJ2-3	ASRTPMGGADTQY
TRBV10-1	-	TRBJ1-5	ASSETGSNQPQH
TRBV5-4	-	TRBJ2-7	ASSGGQTYEQY
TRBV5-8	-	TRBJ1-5	ASSRGAGQPQH
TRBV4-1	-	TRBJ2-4	ASSPALEENIQY
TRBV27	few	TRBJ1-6	ASSHIQGWVAPLH
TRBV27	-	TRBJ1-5	ASSLGDSYNQPQH
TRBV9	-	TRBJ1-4	ASSHPDRPATNEKLF
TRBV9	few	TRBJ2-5	ASSVTTSEETQY
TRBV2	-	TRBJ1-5	ASSESDRGYQPQH
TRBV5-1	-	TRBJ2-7	ASSPGQDAYEQY
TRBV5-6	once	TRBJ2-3	ASSFDRATDTQY
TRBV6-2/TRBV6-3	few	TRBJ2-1	ASSYSPGQVVDEQF
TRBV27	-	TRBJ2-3	ASSLRLAATRGPDTQY
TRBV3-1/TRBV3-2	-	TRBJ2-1	ASSQNVAGVYNEQF
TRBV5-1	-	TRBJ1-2	ASQDGTGIYGYT
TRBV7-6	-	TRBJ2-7	ASTNSGGSSYEQY
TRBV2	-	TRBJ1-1	ASSNQGGTEAF
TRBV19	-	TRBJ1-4	ASSLGSGTGDEKLF
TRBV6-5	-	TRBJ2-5	ASTLERVGETQY
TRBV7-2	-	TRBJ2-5	ASSPGQPKYQETQY
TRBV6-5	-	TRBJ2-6	ASNRAGVSPNVLT